The sequence of this T cell receptor (beta chain) was determined in a study of blood T cell repertoires in COVID-19. Study-wide background: PBMCs, B-cell-depleted T cells, or T cells were the source of the cDNA or gDNA that made up the material.

In its sample, this clone was seen a few times. In the same sample, other DNA sequences code for this CDR3. The method was immunoSEQ multiplex PCR; TCRdb's version includes in-frame clones alone and lacks a portion of them. The table lists 350,000 to 400,000 clones, roughly 90% of them singletons. The source material was PBMCs or T cells enriched from blood (not recorded which). The clonotype was recovered from a woman aged 40 to 50 who had been exposed to COVID-19.

For the CDR3, the DNA is TGTGCCAGCAGTTTTTCGGGGAACACTGAAGCTTTCTTT. It encodes CASSFSGNTEAFF. The gene calls are TRBV27 and TRBJ1-1; D is unclear. CDR1 is MNHEY and CDR2 is SMNVEV in the germline V gene (reference sequence). Trimming removed 3 bases from V and 1 base from J, with 6 bases in between. There are 13 residues in the CDR3.